Shown below are 21 T cell receptor beta chains from a single sample sequenced in a study of molecular identifiers for immune sequencing clone quantification (dated by TCRdb to the late 2010s). Library prep was done by PCR. The sequencer listed for this sample is NextSeq 500. The raw public reads went through TCRdb reprocessing: fastp at Q25, MiXCR clone calling, in-frame beta chains kept. Identical CDR3 proteins give one entry, which carries the most common genes and DNA. This sample comprises more than 550,000 distinct CDR3 sequences, around 25% of them detected only once. The ten most abundant clones make up roughly 0.83% of the sample. The sequenced sample consisted of naive CD8+ T cells from blood, with Jurkat cell RNA spiked in. The cell subset or site label on this specimen signifies: FACS-sorted CD8+CD4-CCR7+CD45RA+ naive T cells. The receptors stem from a human donor in good health. Some libraries in this study had Jurkat cell RNA spiked in.

This clonotype occurred a few times. In DNA, the CDR3 is TGTGCCAGTAGTATGACAGGGTACAATGAGCAGTTCTTC. Translating gives CASSMTGYNEQFF. The chain uses TRBV19 and TRBJ2-1; 7 nucleotides line up with TRBD1. Germline CDR1 reads LNHDA; CDR2 reads SQIVND (reference sequence). V was pared by 3 bases and J by 4 bases, with 0 bases of the junction left unmatched. The CDR3 is 13 amino acids.

Notes on this clonotype: At one boundary the junction diverges from the germline segment, which might be a read error. The chain carries TRBV30 and TRBJ2-1; D call uncertain. CDR3 length: 11 residues. Germline loops: CDR1 GTSNPN, CDR2 SVGIG (reference sequence). The CDR3 reads CAWSVSDGRSF. The CDR3 DNA reads TGTGCCTGGAGTGTATCGGACGGTCGGTCCTTC.

In its sample, this clonotype was seen many times. The chain has TRBV30 and TRBJ2-3; weak D call: TRBD2 (7 bases). Germline V gene lookup returns CDR1 GTSNPN and CDR2 SVGIG (reference sequence). With 0 bases removed from V and 3 bases from J, the gap between germline ends came to 16 bases. The CDR3 totals 16 residues. The CDR3 reads CAWSVLGGGPTDTQYF. As DNA, the CDR3 is TGTGCCTGGAGTGTATTAGGGGGAGGGCCAACAGATACGCAGTATTTT.

As concerns this clonotype: The CDR3 does not end in the conserved phenylalanine or tryptophan, so this is likely a read error. The chain joins TRBV14 to TRBJ2-7; 8 bases fit TRBD1. The germline V gene has CDR1 SGHDN and CDR2 FVKESK. Unmatched junction bases numbered 20, after V lost 3 bases and J lost 7 bases. CDR3 length: 18 residues. In nucleotides, the CDR3 is TGTGCCAGCAGCCACGCCAGACCTTCGGGACAGGATACCTGGGAGCAGTACCTC. This codes for CASSHARPSGQDTWEQYL.

The sample holds many counts of this clonotype. The J gene is TRBJ2-7, the V gene TRBV9; a possible D gene is TRBD1 (6 bases). The ends were cut back, 4 bases at V and 0 bases at J, with 14 bases in the middle. CDR1 SGDLS and CDR2 YYNGEE come from the germline V gene. The CDR3 totals 15 residues. In DNA form, the CDR3 reads TGTGCCAGCAGCCCCGAACAGGGTAGCTCCTACGAGCAGTACTTC. It translates to CASSPEQGSSYEQYF.

In the case of this clonotype: A much larger clone differs by one base, so this may be a read error. The rearrangement joins TRBV7-9 to TRBJ2-7; 11 bases agree with TRBD2. Germline loops: CDR1 SEHNR, CDR2 FQNEAQ (reference sequence). Trimming removed 5 bases from V and 2 bases from J; junction bases left unmatched: 17. This CDR3 spans 19 amino acids. CDR3 DNA: TGTGCCAGCAGCCGAGGAGGGCTAGCGGGAGGATCGAATGCCTACGAGCAGTACTTC. Protein sequence: CASSRGGLAGGSNAYEQYF.

The rearrangement joins TRBV4-3 to TRBJ2-7; D tentatively fits TRBD1 or TRBD2 (5 bases each). The V gene lost 3 bases and the J gene lost 4 bases, with 10 bases spanning the gap. This CDR3 spans 13 amino acids. Germline loops: CDR1 LGHNA, CDR2 YSLEER. The CDR3 DNA sequence: TGCGCCAGCAGCCAGGGACGATTATACGAGCAGTACTTC. Protein sequence: CASSQGRLYEQYF.

This clonotype was recorded at least ten times. The V call is TRBV12-3 or TRBV12-4, the J call TRBJ1-1; D not resolved. Trimming pared 5 bases from V and 1 base from J, leaving 2 bases between. The CDR3 is 11 amino acids. The CDR3 is CASSRNTEAFF. Here the CDR3 DNA reads TGTGCCAGCAGTAGGAACACTGAAGCTTTCTTT.

This clonotype was found many times. The CDR3 protein is CASSDSEQETQYF. The CDR3 DNA sequence: TGTGCCAGCAGCGACAGTGAACAAGAGACCCAGTACTTC. V usage is TRBV7-9 and J usage is TRBJ2-5, with D tentatively TRBD1 (5 bases). Germline V gene lookup returns CDR1 SEHNR and CDR2 FQNEAQ (reference sequence). With 5 bases removed from V and 2 bases from J, the gap between germline ends came to 9 bases. The CDR3 contains 13 residues.

CDR3 nucleotides: TGTGCCAGCAGTGTGGCGAAGCTTAACTATGGCTACACCTTC. This encodes CASSVAKLNYGYTF. This sequence joins TRBV2 and TRBJ1-2, with no clear D. Trimming cost V 4 bases and J 1 base, with 10 bases left between them. The germline CDR1 and CDR2 sequences are SNHLY and FYNNEI. The CDR3 has 14 amino acids.

This clonotype showed up just once. A read error may explain this, as a much larger clone is one base away. The gene calls are TRBV6-2 or TRBV6-3 and TRBJ2-7; the match to TRBD2 covers 7 bases. Germline loops: CDR1 MNHEY, CDR2 SVGEGT. The CDR3 has 13 residues. CDR3 loop: CASRLAGSGERYF. CDR3 coding DNA: TGTGCCAGCAGATTAGCGGGTTCCGGCGAGCGGTACTTC.

The genes are TRBV20-1 and TRBJ1-1; no clear D gene. The V end was cut by 4 bases, the J end by 2 bases, with 2 bases between. The CDR3 extends over 10 amino acids. Germline lookup yields CDR1 DFQATT and CDR2 SNEGSKA (reference sequence). CDR3 coding DNA: TGCAGTGCTACTAACACTGAAGCTTTCTTT. Translation: CSATNTEAFF.

At least ten counts were recorded for this clonotype. The chain is built from TRBV12-3 or TRBV12-4 and TRBJ1-1; D not resolved. Trimming stripped 7 bases from V and 12 bases from J, with 21 bases between. This CDR3 has 13 amino acids. CDR3 nucleotides: TGTGCCAGCAACCTCGCCTGGACGGAAAAGCCTTTCTTT. Translation gives CASNLAWTEKPFF.

As for this clonotype: One base away lies a much larger clone, so this may be a sequencing read error. The chain recombines TRBV20-1 with TRBJ2-3; the D is unclear. The germline gives CDR1 DFQATT, CDR2 SNEGSKA (reference sequence). Trimming took off 6 bases at V and 2 bases at J, with 12 bases between the two ends. CDR3 size: 13 residues. The CDR3: CSAIDGYTDTQYF. The CDR3 region has the DNA TGCAGTGCCATAGACGGCTACACAGATACGCAGTATTTT.

This chain joins TRBV4-3 and TRBJ2-1, with a tentative D call TRBD2 (5 bases). The CDR3 runs 15 residues. The germline V gene encodes CDR1 LGHNA and CDR2 YSLEER. V was trimmed by 0 bases and J by 4 bases, leaving 10 bases between them. The CDR3 DNA follows: TGCGCCAGCAGCCAAGATGAGGGCCCGTACAATGAGCAGTTCTTC. Its translation: CASSQDEGPYNEQFF.

In this sample, this clonotype turned up a few times. CDR3 nucleotides: TGTGCCAGCAGCCCACTCCCACGGACTTCCACCGGGGAGCTGTTTTTT. Its translation is CASSPLPRTSTGELFF. The chain is built from TRBV7-9 and TRBJ2-2; D perhaps matches TRBD2 (5 bases). This CDR3 comprises 16 residues. V was cut by 5 bases and J by 4 bases, with 17 bases left in between. Per the germline V gene, CDR1 is SEHNR and CDR2 is FQNEAQ (reference sequence). The full variable domain, rest sourced from reference TRBV7-9 and TRBJ2-2, is DTGVSQNPRHKITKRGQNVTFRCDPISEHNRLYWYRQTLGQGPEFLTYFQNEAQLEKSRLLSDRFSAERPKGSFSTLEIQRTEQGDSAMYLCASSPLPRTSTGELFFGEGSRLTVL.

As concerns this clonotype: A read error is possible here, since a much larger clone lies one base away. In DNA, the CDR3 is TGTGCCTGGAGTTCCGGGGGTATTAGCACAGAAACGCAGTATTTT. Translation: CAWSSGGISTETQYF. The chain joins TRBV30 to TRBJ2-3; D may be TRBD2 (6 bases). The CDR3 has 15 amino acids. Germline-derived CDR1 and CDR2 are GTSNPN and SVGIG (reference sequence).

Notes on this clonotype: A read error may explain this, as a much larger clone is one base away. The CDR3 ends on some other residue instead of the conserved phenylalanine or tryptophan, so this is likely a read error. The gene calls are TRBV2 and TRBJ1-1; 8 positions match TRBD1. The CDR3 is 13 amino acids. CDR1 and CDR2 from the germline V gene are SNHLY and FYNNEI. The V segment lost 11 bases and the J segment 4 bases; nucleotides outside the gene matches: 9. The CDR3 coding sequence is TGTGCCGGAGGACAGGGATCAAGCACTGAAGCTTTCTCT. It yields the protein CAGGQGSSTEAFS.

In the case of this clonotype: A much larger clone sits a single nucleotide away, making a read error possible. The V and J genes are TRBV20-1 and TRBJ2-1; 7 nucleotides match TRBD1. This CDR3 is 15 amino acids long. After removal of 5 bases from V and 3 bases from J, the junction contained 10 bases not matched to a gene. Germline V CDR1 and CDR2: DFQATT, SNEGSKA (reference sequence). CDR3 nucleotides: TGCAGTGCTCCCGACAGGGCGAGACTCTACAATGAGCAGTTCTTC. This translates into CSAPDRARLYNEQFF.

This clonotype has a handful of counts. This chain links TRBV27 with TRBJ1-5; no reliable D call. V lost 5 bases and J 6 bases, leaving 14 bases between the germline ends. Germline V lookup: CDR1 MNHEY, CDR2 SMNVEV (reference sequence). The CDR3 covers 14 residues. The CDR3 DNA reads as TGTGCCAGCAGTAGATCCGGGGTTCCTCAGCCCCAGCATTTT. It is translated as CASSRSGVPQPQHF.

This clonotype was detected only a few times. The chain uses TRBV3-1 and TRBJ2-5; no reliable D call. Deletions cut 3 bases from V and 5 bases from J, with 16 bases between. Germline V gene sequence: CDR1 LGHDT, CDR2 YNNKEL (reference sequence). The CDR3 runs to 15 residues. CDR3 sequence: CASSHKVYPTETQYF. CDR3 nucleotide sequence: TGTGCCAGCAGCCATAAGGTTTACCCAACGGAGACCCAGTACTTC.